The next 20 T cell receptor beta chains were all read from a single sample in a study of patients and donors after allogeneic stem cell transplantation. TCRdb re-called the RT-PCR reads through MiXCR, storing one row per CDR3 protein. The repertoire holds approximately 160,000 distinct CDR3 sequences, with around 30% as singletons. What was sequenced was blood, either unsorted or a sorted T cell fraction (not recorded which). The receptors shown here come from a human donor who was either an allogeneic HSCT recipient or a stem cell or donor lymphocyte infusion donor (not recorded which). It is not recorded whose cells these are; they may come from a transplant donor.

The table lists this clonotype with many counts. V usage is TRBV5-1 and J usage is TRBJ1-5, with 8 bases aligning to TRBD1. Germline V gene sequence: CDR1 SGHRS, CDR2 YFSETQ. The CDR3 runs 15 residues. V dropped 2 bases and J dropped 3; count of bases not matched to a gene: 4. The CDR3 DNA reads TGCGCCAGCAGCTTTACAGGGGGGACCAATCAGCCCCAGCATTTT. Amino acids: CASSFTGGTNQPQHF.

This clonotype was detected ten times or more. This rearrangement joins TRBV24-1 to TRBJ2-1; the D call may be TRBD1 or TRBD2 (6 bases each). Germline loops: CDR1 KGHDR, CDR2 SFDVKD. Trimming cost V 3 bases and J 6 bases, with 14 bases left between them. The CDR3 has 15 residues. Here the CDR3 DNA reads TGTGCCACCAGTGATACCCGGGGGCTCGGCAATGAGCAGTTCTTC. It translates to CATSDTRGLGNEQFF.

The rearrangement joins TRBV5-6 to TRBJ2-1, with a possible D match to TRBD1 (6 bases). CDR1 SGHDT and CDR2 YYEEEE come from the germline V gene. The CDR3 spans 15 residues. The V end lost 4 bases, the J end lost 7 bases, and 18 bases lay between the germline ends. The CDR3, as DNA: TGTGCCAGCAGCCCAATGGGCACAAGGGGGAATGAGCAGTTCTTC. This gives the protein CASSPMGTRGNEQFF.

In its sample, this clonotype was seen a few times. The V and J genes are TRBV29-1 and TRBJ2-5; the match to TRBD2 covers 8 bases. Germline V lookup: CDR1 SQVTM, CDR2 ANQGSEA. The CDR3 has 13 residues. V was pared by 6 bases and J by 0 bases, with 3 bases of the junction left unmatched. The CDR3 spells CSVRTSNQETQYF. The DNA for the CDR3 is TGCAGCGTAAGGACTAGCAACCAAGAGACCCAGTACTTC.

This chain connects TRBV15 to TRBJ2-1; weak D call: TRBD2 (6 bases). Per germline, CDR1 LNHNV and CDR2 YYDKDF (reference sequence). CDR3 size: 15 residues. V was clipped by 8 bases and J by 4 bases, with 18 bases between them. CDR3 protein: CATAGLSGVYNEQFF. The DNA of the CDR3 is TGTGCCACCGCCGGTTTATCGGGGGTTTACAATGAGCAGTTCTTC.

The count of this clonotype is one. The chain links TRBV20-1 to TRBJ1-5; no reliable D call. This CDR3 contains 16 residues. The germline V gene has CDR1 DFQATT and CDR2 SNEGSKA (reference sequence). Trimming removed 1 base at V and 3 bases at J, with 16 bases between. The CDR3 DNA reads as TGCAGTGCTAGAGTAGCTGGCCGGCTACTCAATCAGCCCCAGCATTTT. Translation gives CSARVAGRLLNQPQHF.

This clonotype was counted a few times. The V and J genes are TRBV29-1 and TRBJ1-2; no reliable D call. The CDR3 runs 13 residues. Germline V gives CDR1 SQVTM, CDR2 ANQGSEA. V lost 1 base and J 3 bases, leaving 9 bases between the germline ends. The CDR3 spells CSVEVGNYYGYTF. The CDR3 coding sequence is TGCAGCGTTGAAGTAGGGAACTACTATGGCTACACCTTC.

This clonotype was detected only a few times. The gene calls are TRBV9 and TRBJ2-5; D not certain. The V end was cut by 0 bases, the J end by 5 bases, with 11 bases between. Germline assignment: CDR1 SGDLS and CDR2 YYNGEE. The CDR3 is 14 amino acids. DNA for the CDR3: TGTGCCAGCAGCGTAGCTGCCTTTCGGGAGACCCAGTACTTC. Translated, it gives CASSVAAFRETQYF. The entire variable domain, with the rest obtained from reference TRBV9 and TRBJ2-5, is as follows: DSGVTQTPKHLITATGQRVTLRCSPRSGDLSVYWYQQSLDQGLQFLIQYYNGEERAKGNILERFSAQQFPDLHSELNLSSLELGDSALYFCASSVAAFRETQYFGPGTRLLVL.

The chain joins TRBV21-1 to TRBJ2-7; TRBD1 is the table's D call and was not checked against the DNA. TRBV21-1 counts as a pseudogene. This CDR3 spans 14 amino acids. The CDR3 is CASSKALYPHEQYF. CDR3 coding DNA: TGTGCCAGCAGCAAAGCGCTTTACCCCCACGAGCAGTACTTC.

The rearrangement joins TRBV4-3 to TRBJ2-7, with 15 bases identical to TRBD2. The length of the CDR3 is 18 residues. Germline V gene data show CDR1 as LGHNA and CDR2 as YSLEER. The ends lost 0 bases at V and 1 base at J; junction bases unmatched: 4. The CDR3 sequence: CASSQDGLAGGMSYEQYF. Written as DNA, the CDR3 is TGCGCCAGCAGCCAAGACGGACTAGCGGGAGGGATGTCCTACGAGCAGTACTTC.

The chain carries TRBV5-1 and TRBJ2-6, with 9 positions matching TRBD1. CDR3 size: 15 residues. V shed 4 bases and J 2 bases; nucleotides not matched to a gene: 1. The germline CDR1 and CDR2 sequences are SGHRS and YFSETQ. DNA of the CDR3: TGCGCCAGCAGCAGGACAGGGGCTGGGGCCAACGTCCTGACTTTC. It encodes CASSRTGAGANVLTF. Looking up the rest from reference TRBV5-1 and TRBJ2-6 gives the full variable domain: KAGVTQTPRYLIKTRGQQVTLSCSPISGHRSVSWYQQTPGQGLQFLFEYFSETQRNKGNFPGRFSGRQFSNSRSEMNVSTLELGDSALYLCASSRTGAGANVLTFGAGSRLTVL.

The CDR3 region is CATSGLAGAYNEQFF. CDR3 nucleotide sequence: TGTGCCACCAGCGGATTAGCGGGAGCCTACAATGAGCAGTTCTTC. This rearrangement joins TRBV15 to TRBJ2-1, with 9 bases that match TRBD2. Germline V lookup: CDR1 LNHNV, CDR2 YYDKDF (reference sequence). V was clipped by 5 bases and J by 2 bases; unmatched bases: 4. The CDR3 is 15 amino acids.

The CDR3 region has the DNA TGTGCCATCAGTGGGACCGGGGAGCTGTTTTTT. Its translation is CAISGTGELFF. V is TRBV10-3 and J is TRBJ2-2; D not resolved. The CDR3 consists of 11 residues. Germline values: CDR1 ENHRY, CDR2 SYGVKD. The V end was cut by 4 bases, the J end by 5 bases, with 2 bases between.

In its sample, this clonotype was seen once. The rearrangement links TRBV6-4 to TRBJ2-1; tentative D call: TRBD2 (6 bases). Germline-derived CDR1 and CDR2 are MRHNA and SNTAGT. The CDR3 extends over 14 amino acids. The V end lost 4 bases, the J end lost 8 bases, and 15 bases lay between the germline ends. The CDR3 reads CASSVLGGGYEQFF. The CDR3 DNA is TGTGCCAGCAGTGTCCTTGGCGGAGGGTATGAGCAGTTCTTC.

The rearrangement uses TRBV20-1 and TRBJ2-1, with TRBD1 matching 8 bases. J gave up 13 bases and V 3 bases, and 8 bases lay outside the gene matches. The CDR3 contains 12 residues. Germline values: CDR1 DFQATT, CDR2 SNEGSKA (reference sequence). CDR3 sequence (DNA): TGCAGTGCTAGCCTCCCAGGGGGCGATCAGTTCTTC. It specifies CSASLPGGDQFF.

Remarks on this clonotype: With a much larger clone just one base away, this may be a read error. The CDR3 does not end in the conserved phenylalanine or tryptophan, so this is likely a read error. The V call is TRBV13, the J call TRBJ1-3; D not resolved. The CDR3 is made up of 14 amino acids. Trimming cost V 0 bases and J 3 bases, with 6 bases left between them. Germline assignment: CDR1 PRHDT and CDR2 FYEKMQ (reference sequence). The DNA of the CDR3 is TGTGCCAGCAGCTTAGGATTACGTGGAAACACCATATATTTG. As protein: CASSLGLRGNTIYL.

The chain employs TRBV5-5 and TRBJ1-2; a possible D gene is TRBD1 (5 bases). This CDR3 is 17 amino acids long. V was pared by 6 bases and J by 0 bases, with 21 bases between. Germline lookup yields CDR1 SGHKS and CDR2 YYEKEE (reference sequence). The CDR3 DNA is TGTGCCAGCATCTTTGCGCCTCACCGGGGCTCTAACTATGGCTACACCTTC. Its protein is CASIFAPHRGSNYGYTF.

This clonotype has a count of ten or more. The chain combines TRBV20-1 with TRBJ1-5; TRBD1 matches 8 bases. The germline V gene encodes CDR1 DFQATT and CDR2 SNEGSKA (reference sequence). The CDR3 consists of 12 residues. The J segment lost 6 bases and the V segment lost 6 bases, leaving 4 bases of the junction unmatched. The CDR3 region has the DNA TGCAGTGCCACAACAGGGGGTCAGCCCCAGCATTTT. Encoded protein: CSATTGGQPQHF.

This clonotype was detected many times. The rearrangement uses TRBV20-1 and TRBJ1-2, with no clear D. The germline CDR1 and CDR2 sequences are DFQATT and SNEGSKA (reference sequence). The V gene lost 6 bases and the J gene lost 8 bases, with 13 bases spanning the gap. This CDR3 has 11 amino acids. The CDR3 DNA reads as TGCAGTGCCCCTCTGGTTCGGGGCTACACCTTC. Translating gives CSAPLVRGYTF.

This chain joins TRBV7-2 and TRBJ1-6, with TRBD1 matching 9 bases. CDR1 and CDR2 from the germline V gene are SGHTA and FQGNSA. V gave up 5 bases and J gave up 8 bases; unmatched junction bases: 10. The CDR3 spans 16 residues. CDR3 in DNA: TGTGCCAGCAGCCACCTAGGGGGACAGGGTTATTCACCCCTCCACTTT. Its translation is CASSHLGGQGYSPLHF. The entire variable domain, with the rest obtained from reference TRBV7-2 and TRBJ1-6, is as follows: GAGVSQSPSNKVTEKGKDVELRCDPISGHTALYWYRQSLGQGLEFLIYFQGNSAPDKSGLPSDRFSAERTGGSVSTLTIQRTQQEDSAVYLCASSHLGGQGYSPLHFGNGTRLTVT.